The text below deals with one T cell receptor beta chain. Its target is not known. This entry is derived from a study of T cell responses to AZD1222 COVID-19 vaccine. General study findings and limits: Spike-specific TCR repertoires showed rising breadth and depth after two AZD1222 doses. Only after the peak T cell response were repertoires sampled.

CDR1 and CDR2 from the germline V gene are GTSNPN and SVGIG (reference sequence). The V gene end was trimmed by 4 bases and the J gene end by 7 bases; junction bases not matched to a gene: 11. The CDR3 is 14 amino acids. Some clones are missing from TCRdb's copy, which holds only in-frame ones; the method was immunoSEQ multiplex PCR. The repertoire holds 99,000 or so clones, over 90% seen once, with 4.5% to 5% in the top ten. V and J are TRBV30 and TRBJ2-7, with 9 bases aligning to TRBD1. The material was peripheral blood, obtained on day 0 of AZD1222 vaccination. The sequence was collected from an adult in good health. This CDR3 reads CAWMTGQGLEEQYF. The CDR3, as DNA: TGTGCCTGGATGACAGGACAGGGGTTGGAAGAGCAGTACTTC.